This TCR beta chain is drawn from a study of regulatory T cells in long-lasting Graves disease. Time point: persistent/refractory GD, antithyroid drugs over 5 years with positive TRAb. Isolated PBMC RNA provided the starting material for the TCR library. Combining iRepertoire HTBI primers with Arm-PCR of CDR3 regions, the authors built TCR beta libraries. TCRdb processed the multiplex PCR reads anew with MiXCR; each CDR3 protein has one entry. The sample yields about 400,000 distinct CDR3 sequences, less than 25% seen once. This clonotype was observed at least ten times. The sequence was collected from a female donor with Graves disease. Sequences were derived from peripheral blood mononuclear cells (PBMCs), sampled when the disease was refractory, from a patient treated with antithyroid drugs.

CDR3 in amino acids: CASSLGDANYGYTF. Written as DNA, the CDR3 is TGTGCCAGCAGCTTAGGGGACGCGAACTATGGCTACACCTTC. The V call is TRBV7-8, the J call TRBJ1-2; possible D gene TRBD1, 5 bases. Germline CDR1 reads SGHVS; CDR2 reads FQNEAQ. The CDR3 consists of 14 residues. V shed 1 base and J shed 2 bases, with 8 bases lying between them.